Sequencing of this TCR beta chain was carried out in a study of T-cell reconstitution after alpha-beta-depleted transplantation in children. General study results and limits: At the one-year point after transplant, T-cell counts and TCRbeta diversity were found to come mostly from T cells that had been newly produced.

Unique molecular identifiers were used to barcode this TCRbeta library. In TCRdb, the PCR reads were re-called with MiXCR into one record per CDR3 protein. The sample contains 250,000 to 400,000 distinct CDR3 sequences, 23% of which appear only once. This clonotype showed up just a few times. Its antigen is as yet unknown. The sequences come from PBMCs, mostly from graft donor cells, collected 180 days after TCRalphabeta/CD19-depleted stem cell transplant. The origin of this receptor is a male patient younger than 18 who had a stem cell transplant for acute lymphoblastic leukemia, so the T cells may come from the graft donor.

The CDR3 here is CAGREGDDEQFF. The CDR3 bases are TGTGCCGGACGTGAAGGGGACGATGAGCAGTTCTTC. This chain connects TRBV7-9 to TRBJ2-1; D is perhaps TRBD1 or TRBD2 (5 bases each). This CDR3 is built from 12 residues. CDR1 SEHNR and CDR2 FQNEAQ come from the germline V gene (reference sequence). V dropped 11 bases and J dropped 8 bases, with 16 bases sitting between them. The full variable domain, with the rest looked up from reference TRBV7-9 and TRBJ2-1, is DTGVSQNPRHKITKRGQNVTFRCDPISEHNRLYWYRQTLGQGPEFLTYFQNEAQLEKSRLLSDRFSAERPKGSFSTLEIQRTEQGDSAMYLCAGREGDDEQFFGPGTRLTVL.